The 17 T cell receptor beta chains reported below all come from one sample, sequenced in a study of cytomegalovirus exposure and HLA in healthy donors. The PCR ran on 60 Vbeta and 13 Jbeta primers. Data came from immunoSEQ multiplex PCR; TCRdb stores just in-frame clones and leaves some out. The sample contains 200,000 or so clones, around 79% of which appear only once. Sequencing used PBMCs. Receptors originate from a male donor in good health and CMV-seropositive.

On this clone: Relative to the germline gene, one junction end is altered; a read error may explain this. The J gene is TRBJ1-2, the V gene TRBV11-3, with D possibly TRBD1 on 6 matching bases. The length of the CDR3 is 13 residues. Germline V gene data show CDR1 as SGHNT and CDR2 as YENEEA. This CDR3 reads CASSLDPGQSARF. The CDR3 coding sequence is TGTGCCAGCAGCTTAGACCCAGGACAGTCGGCCCGCTTC. Drawing the rest from reference TRBV11-3 and TRBJ1-2, the complete variable domain is EAGVVQSPRYKIIEKKQPVAFWCNPISGHNTLYWYLQNLGQGPELLIRYENEEAVDDSQLPKDRFSAERLKGVDSTLKIQPAELGDSAVYLCASSLDPGQSARFGSGTRLTVV.

As for this clone: One end of the junction does not line up with germline, which may come from a read error. The chain recombines TRBV7-9 with TRBJ2-1; 9 nucleotides align to TRBD1. CDR1 and CDR2 (germline): SEHNR, FQNEAQ (reference sequence). The CDR3 loop spans 17 amino acids. CDR3: CSSSSRENRGRDNEQFF. The CDR3 coding sequence is TGTTCCAGCAGCTCGCGGGAAAACAGGGGGCGTGACAATGAGCAGTTCTTC.

Comment on this clone: One end of the junction does not line up with germline, which may come from a read error. The genes are TRBV7-9 and TRBJ2-7; 7 bases line up with TRBD1. The germline V gene has CDR1 SEHNR and CDR2 FQNEAQ (reference sequence). The CDR3 runs 15 residues. The CDR3 is CSSSQGVPVSYEQYF. CDR3 in DNA: TGTTCCAGCAGCCAGGGGGTTCCTGTCTCCTACGAGCAGTACTTC.

This clone was observed a few times. The rearrangement joins TRBV18 to TRBJ1-1, with 9 positions matching TRBD1. The germline CDR1 and CDR2 sequences are KGHSH and LQKENI. J lost 3 bases, V lost 3 bases, and 5 bases had no gene match. The CDR3 runs to 15 residues. CDR3 in amino acids: CASSPRQGVDTEAFF. The CDR3 nucleotides are TGTGCCAGCTCACCCCGACAGGGGGTGGACACTGAAGCTTTCTTT.

The rearrangement links TRBV11-3 to TRBJ2-1; 10 nucleotides line up with TRBD2. The CDR3 length is 15 residues. J lost 5 bases, V lost 5 bases, and 6 bases had no gene match. The germline V gene encodes CDR1 SGHNT and CDR2 YENEEA. Written as DNA, the CDR3 is TGTGCCAGCAGCGGCCAAGGACTAGCGGACAATGAGCAGTTCTTC. Amino acid sequence: CASSGQGLADNEQFF.

V gene TRBV9 combines with J gene TRBJ2-5, with D possibly TRBD1 on 5 matching bases. This CDR3 contains 15 residues. Trimming shortened V by 0 bases and J by 4 bases, and 13 bases separated the two germline ends. The germline V gene has CDR1 SGDLS and CDR2 YYNGEE. Here the CDR3 reads CASSVEPRVGETQYF. The CDR3, as DNA: TGTGCCAGCAGCGTAGAGCCCAGGGTTGGAGAGACCCAGTACTTC. Together with reference TRBV9 and TRBJ2-5, the CDR3 gives the full variable domain: DSGVTQTPKHLITATGQRVTLRCSPRSGDLSVYWYQQSLDQGLQFLIQYYNGEERAKGNILERFSAQQFPDLHSELNLSSLELGDSALYFCASSVEPRVGETQYFGPGTRLLVL.

J is TRBJ2-3 and V is TRBV11-2; 7 bases fit TRBD2. The ends lost 5 bases at V and 1 base at J; junction bases unmatched: 6. Per germline, CDR1 SGHAT and CDR2 FQNNGV. The CDR3 sequence is 15 residues long. The CDR3 nucleotides read TGTGCCAGCAGCCCAACCCGGGGGGGCACAGATACGCAGTATTTT. This translates into CASSPTRGGTDTQYF.

V and J are TRBV4-1 and TRBJ1-2; the match to TRBD1 covers 9 bases. The CDR3 covers 16 residues. V trimming: 0 bases; J trimming: 5 bases; junction bases outside the gene matches: 7. The germline gives CDR1 MGHRA, CDR2 YSYEKL. As DNA, the CDR3 is TGCGCCAGCAGCCAAGAGTCTACAGGGGGCGGGTATGGCTACACCTTC. It encodes CASSQESTGGGYGYTF.

V gene TRBV19 combines with J gene TRBJ2-5; 7 nucleotides agree with TRBD1. Germline CDR1 is LNHDA and CDR2 is SQIVND (reference sequence). With V trimmed by 5 bases and J by 5 bases, 8 bases remained unmatched. The CDR3 is made up of 14 amino acids. The CDR3 DNA is TGTGCCAGTAGTCCCACAGGGGTCGGGGAGACCCAGTACTTC. This codes for CASSPTGVGETQYF.

The chain carries TRBV13 and TRBJ1-3; D is possibly TRBD1 (6 bases). Trimming removed 5 bases at V and 0 bases at J, with 8 bases between. Germline V gene lookup returns CDR1 PRHDT and CDR2 FYEKMQ (reference sequence). This CDR3 contains 14 residues. The CDR3 sequence is CASSDRSSGNTIYF. As DNA, the CDR3 is TGTGCCAGCAGCGACAGGAGCTCTGGAAACACCATATATTTT.

The rearrangement uses TRBV18 and TRBJ1-5; TRBD1 might be the D (5 bases). Germline CDR1 reads KGHSH; CDR2 reads LQKENI. The ends were cut back, 1 base at V and 0 bases at J, with 13 bases in the middle. The CDR3 is 17 amino acids. The CDR3 DNA sequence: TGTGCCAGCTCACCACAAAGGGGCACAGCTAGCAATCAGCCCCAGCATTTT. Amino acids: CASSPQRGTASNQPQHF.

This clone was observed once. The chain combines TRBV18 with TRBJ1-2; D unresolved. The germline V gene has CDR1 KGHSH and CDR2 LQKENI. V gave up 3 bases and J gave up 6 bases, with 17 bases separating them. CDR3 length equals 15 residues. The CDR3 here is CASSPPRGLKNGYTF. The CDR3 bases are TGTGCCAGCTCACCTCCGAGAGGACTTAAGAATGGCTACACCTTC.

The J gene is TRBJ2-1, the V gene TRBV6-5; maybe TRBD2 (5 bases). The germline V gene encodes CDR1 MNHEY and CDR2 SVGAGI. The CDR3 has 14 residues. The germline V and J ends were trimmed by 0 bases and 5 bases, with 8 bases remaining between them. The CDR3 reads CASSYSAVHNEQFF. DNA for the CDR3: TGTGCCAGCAGTTACTCAGCGGTTCACAATGAGCAGTTCTTC.

The chain recombines TRBV9 with TRBJ2-5; D remains unclear. V lost 3 bases and J lost 6, with 15 bases in between. This CDR3 is 14 amino acids long. Germline V CDR1 and CDR2: SGDLS, YYNGEE. CDR3 coding DNA: TGTGCCAGCAGCGGCCCGTGGGCTGGTCAGACCCAGTACTTC. Amino acids: CASSGPWAGQTQYF.

V and J are TRBV29-1 and TRBJ2-7; D gene ambiguous. Germline V gene sequence: CDR1 SQVTM, CDR2 ANQGSEA. V lost 2 bases, J lost 6 bases, and 8 bases lay in between. This CDR3 is 11 amino acids long. The CDR3 bases are TGCAGCGTTGAAACCCACGGCGAGCAGTACTTC. This codes for CSVETHGEQYF.

In the case of this clone: At one end, the junction sequence differs from germline, possibly due to a read error. The chain uses TRBV2 and TRBJ2-2; tentatively, D is TRBD2 (6 bases). CDR3 size: 13 residues. The germline CDR1 and CDR2 sequences are SNHLY and FYNNEI. DNA for the CDR3: TGTGCCAGCAGCATAGACAGCACCGGGGGGCTGTTTTTT. Protein: CASSIDSTGGLFF. The full variable domain, its missing parts supplied by reference TRBV2 and TRBJ2-2, is EPEVTQTPSHQVTQMGQEVILRCVPISNHLYFYWYRQILGQKVEFLVSFYNNEISEKSEIFDDQFSVERPDGSNFTLKIRSTKLEDSAMYFCASSIDSTGGLFFGEGSRLTVL.

In nucleotides, the CDR3 is TGTGCCAGCAGTGACTTCTGGGCAGTGAACACTGAAGCTTTCTTT. It translates to CASSDFWAVNTEAFF. The gene calls are TRBV6-1 and TRBJ1-1; unclear D gene. The length of the CDR3 is 15 residues. Germline CDR1 reads MNHNS; CDR2 reads SASEGT. The ends were cut back, 3 bases at V and 0 bases at J, with 11 bases in the middle.